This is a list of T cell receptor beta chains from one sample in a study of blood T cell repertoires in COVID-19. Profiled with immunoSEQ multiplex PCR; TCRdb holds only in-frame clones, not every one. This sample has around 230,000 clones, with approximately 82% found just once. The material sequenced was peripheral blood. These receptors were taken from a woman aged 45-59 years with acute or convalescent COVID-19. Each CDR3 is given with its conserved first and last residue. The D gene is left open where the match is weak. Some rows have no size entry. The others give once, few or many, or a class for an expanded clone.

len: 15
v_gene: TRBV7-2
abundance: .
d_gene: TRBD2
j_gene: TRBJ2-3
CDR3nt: TGTGCCAGCAGCGTCCGAAGTGGGGGGGGAGATACGCAGTATTTT
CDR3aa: CASSVRSGGGDTQYF

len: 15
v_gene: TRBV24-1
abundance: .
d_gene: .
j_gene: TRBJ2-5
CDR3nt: TGTGCCACCAGTGATCCAGGGTCTAATAGAGAGACCCAGTACTTC
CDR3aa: CATSDPGSNRETQYF

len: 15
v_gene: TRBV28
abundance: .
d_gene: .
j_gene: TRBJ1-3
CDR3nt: TGTGCCAGCAGTTTGGGGGGGGCATCTGGAAACACCATATATTTT
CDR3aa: CASSLGGASGNTIYF

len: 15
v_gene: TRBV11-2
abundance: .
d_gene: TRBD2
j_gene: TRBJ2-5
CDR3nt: TGTGCCAGCAGCTTAGAGCGGACTAGCGGAAAGACCCAGTACTTC
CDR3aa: CASSLERTSGKTQYF

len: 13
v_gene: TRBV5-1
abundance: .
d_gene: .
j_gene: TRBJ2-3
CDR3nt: TGCGCCAGCAGCTTGCGTGAGACAGATACGCAGTATTTT
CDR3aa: CASSLRETDTQYF

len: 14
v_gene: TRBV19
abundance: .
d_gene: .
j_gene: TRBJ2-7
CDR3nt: TGTGCCAGTAGTATCGGGGGACAGTCCTACGAGCAGTACTTC
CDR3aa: CASSIGGQSYEQYF

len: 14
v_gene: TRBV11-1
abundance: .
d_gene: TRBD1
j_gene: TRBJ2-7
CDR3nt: TGTGCCAGCAGCCGGACAGGGAATAAGTACGAGCAGTACTTC
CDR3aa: CASSRTGNKYEQYF

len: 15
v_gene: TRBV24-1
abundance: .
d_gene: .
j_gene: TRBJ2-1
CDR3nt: TGTGCCACCAGTGATTTTGGGCCCCACGTCGATGAGCAGTTCTTC
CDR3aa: CATSDFGPHVDEQFF

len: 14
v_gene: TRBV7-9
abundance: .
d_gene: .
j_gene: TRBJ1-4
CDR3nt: TGTGCCAGCAGCTTAGCGACCCGGGGTGAAAAACTGTTTTTT
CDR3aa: CASSLATRGEKLFF

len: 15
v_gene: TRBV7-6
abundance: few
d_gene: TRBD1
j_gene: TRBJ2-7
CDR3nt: TGTGCCAGCAGCTTAACAGGGGGCCTCTCCTACGAGCAGTACTTC
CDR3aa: CASSLTGGLSYEQYF

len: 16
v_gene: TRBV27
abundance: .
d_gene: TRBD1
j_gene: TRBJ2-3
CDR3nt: TGTGCCAGCAGTGCTATTGGTACAGGGGTAGGGGATACGCAGTATTTT
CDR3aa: CASSAIGTGVGDTQYF

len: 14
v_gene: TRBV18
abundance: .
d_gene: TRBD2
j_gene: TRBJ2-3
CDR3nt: TGTGCCAGCTCACAAGGACTAGTTACAGATACGCAGTATTTT
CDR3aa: CASSQGLVTDTQYF

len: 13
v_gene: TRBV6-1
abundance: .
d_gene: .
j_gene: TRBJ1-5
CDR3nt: TGTGCCAGCAGTGAAGCAACCAGGGCGTCCCAGCATTTT
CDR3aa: CASSEATRASQHF

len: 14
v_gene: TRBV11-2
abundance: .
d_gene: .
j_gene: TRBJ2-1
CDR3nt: TGTGCCAGCAGCTTAGATCCCGGCTACAATGAGCAGTTCTTC
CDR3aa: CASSLDPGYNEQFF

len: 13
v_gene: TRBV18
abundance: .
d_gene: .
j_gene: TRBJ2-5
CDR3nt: TGTGCCAGCTCACGGAGCATTCGGGAGACCCAGTACTTC
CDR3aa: CASSRSIRETQYF

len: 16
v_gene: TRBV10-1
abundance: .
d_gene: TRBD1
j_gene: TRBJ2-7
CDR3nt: TGCGCCAGCAGCAACCGGGACAGTCTACTGACCTACGAGCAGTACTTC
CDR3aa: CASSNRDSLLTYEQYF

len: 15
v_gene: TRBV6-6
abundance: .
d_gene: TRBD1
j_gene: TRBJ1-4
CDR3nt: TGTGCCAGCACCCCCGAAGGGGCAGGGGGGGAAAAACTGTTTTTT
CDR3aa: CASTPEGAGGEKLFF

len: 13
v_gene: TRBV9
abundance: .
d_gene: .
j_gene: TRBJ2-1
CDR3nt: TGTGCCAGCAGCGCATCGTCAACGGGTGAGCAGTTCTTC
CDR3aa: CASSASSTGEQFF

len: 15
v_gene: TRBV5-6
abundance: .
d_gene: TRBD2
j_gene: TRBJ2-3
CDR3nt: TGTGCCAGCAGCACCTGGACTAGTTTAACAGATACGCAGTATTTT
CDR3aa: CASSTWTSLTDTQYF

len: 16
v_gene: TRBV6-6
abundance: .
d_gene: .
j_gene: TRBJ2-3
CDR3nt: TGTGCCAGCAGTCGAGTAGTATCAGGGCTCACAGATACGCAGTATTTT
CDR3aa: CASSRVVSGLTDTQYF

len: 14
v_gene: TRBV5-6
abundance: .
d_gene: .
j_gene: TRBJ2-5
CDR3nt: TGTGCCAGCAGCTTCCGGATCGACAAAGAGACCCAGTACTTC
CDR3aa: CASSFRIDKETQYF

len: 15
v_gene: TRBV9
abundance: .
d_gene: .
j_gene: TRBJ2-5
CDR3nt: TGTGCCAGCAGCGCAACCGGGGGACCGTGGGAGACCCAGTACTTC
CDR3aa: CASSATGGPWETQYF

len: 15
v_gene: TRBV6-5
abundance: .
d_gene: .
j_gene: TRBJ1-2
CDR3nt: TGTGCCAGCAGTTACGCAGTTGCCAGTGCTTATGGCTACACCTTC
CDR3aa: CASSYAVASAYGYTF

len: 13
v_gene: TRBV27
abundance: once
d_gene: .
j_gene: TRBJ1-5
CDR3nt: TGTGCCAGCAGTCCGGACAGAAATCAGCCCCAGCATTTT
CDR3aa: CASSPDRNQPQHF

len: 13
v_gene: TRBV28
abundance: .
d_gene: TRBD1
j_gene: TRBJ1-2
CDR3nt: TGTGCCACTCAGGGGGGAGGACGCTATGGCTACACCTTC
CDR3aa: CATQGGGRYGYTF

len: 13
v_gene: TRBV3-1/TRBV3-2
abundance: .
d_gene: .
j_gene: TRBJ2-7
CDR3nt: TGTGCCAGCAGCCAGGGGGGGGCTTACGAGCAGTACTTC
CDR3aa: CASSQGGAYEQYF

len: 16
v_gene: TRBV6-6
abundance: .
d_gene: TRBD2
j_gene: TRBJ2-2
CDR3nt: TGTGCCAGCAGGATAGTTAGCGGGATTGAAACCGGGGAGCTGTTTTTT
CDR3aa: CASRIVSGIETGELFF

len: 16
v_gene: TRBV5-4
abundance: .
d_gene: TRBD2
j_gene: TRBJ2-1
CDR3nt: TGTGCCAGCAGCTTATCTCGGAGCGGGAGGGGACGCGAGCAGTTCTTC
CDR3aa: CASSLSRSGRGREQFF

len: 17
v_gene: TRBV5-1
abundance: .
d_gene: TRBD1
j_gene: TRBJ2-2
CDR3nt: TGCGCCAGCAGCAGAAGACAGGGCGCAACCAGCACCGGGGAGCTGTTTTTT
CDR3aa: CASSRRQGATSTGELFF

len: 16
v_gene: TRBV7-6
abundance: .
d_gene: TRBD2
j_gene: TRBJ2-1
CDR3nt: TGTGCCAGCAGCTTAGGCAGCCTAGCGGGAGCGAATGAGCAGTTCTTC
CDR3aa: CASSLGSLAGANEQFF

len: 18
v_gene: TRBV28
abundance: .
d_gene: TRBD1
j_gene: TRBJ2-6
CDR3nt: TGTGCCAGCAGTTACATACAGGGGATAAGGTCTGGGGCCAACGTCCTGACTTTC
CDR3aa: CASSYIQGIRSGANVLTF

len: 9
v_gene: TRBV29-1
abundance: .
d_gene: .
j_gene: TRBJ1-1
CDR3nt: TGCAGCGCCTCGTCCGAGCAATCTTTT
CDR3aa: CSASSEQSF

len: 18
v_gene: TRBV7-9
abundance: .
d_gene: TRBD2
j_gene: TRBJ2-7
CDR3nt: TGTGCCAGCAGCGTGAAGGCCCGCGAACCTAGCGGGCCCAGGGAGCAGTACTTC
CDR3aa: CASSVKAREPSGPREQYF